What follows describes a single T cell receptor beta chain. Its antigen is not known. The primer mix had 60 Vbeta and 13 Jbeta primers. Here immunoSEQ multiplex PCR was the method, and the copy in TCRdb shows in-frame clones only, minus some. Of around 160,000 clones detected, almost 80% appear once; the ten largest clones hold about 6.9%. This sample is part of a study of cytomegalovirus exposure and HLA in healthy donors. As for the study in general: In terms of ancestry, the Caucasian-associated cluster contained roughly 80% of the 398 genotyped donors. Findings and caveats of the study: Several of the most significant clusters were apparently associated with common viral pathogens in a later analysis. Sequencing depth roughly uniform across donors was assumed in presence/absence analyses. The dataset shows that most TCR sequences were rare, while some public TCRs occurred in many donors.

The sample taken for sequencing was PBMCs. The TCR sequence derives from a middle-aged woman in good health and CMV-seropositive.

The CDR3 bases are TGTGCCAGCAGCTTGGGGACAGCCCAACAAGAGACCCAGTACTTC. It translates to CASSLGTAQQETQYF. The genes are TRBV5-4 and TRBJ2-5, with D maybe TRBD1 (6 bases). CDR1 is SGHNT, CDR2 YYREEE, per germline (reference sequence). The CDR3 covers 15 residues. Trimming pared 0 bases from V and 2 bases from J, leaving 11 bases between.